This T cell receptor (beta chain) originates from a study of technical replicates of blood from four donors. CDR1 is LNHDA, CDR2 SQIVND, per germline (reference sequence). The CDR3 sequence is 16 residues long. V was pared by 5 bases and J by 4 bases, with 13 bases of the junction left unmatched. Sequenced by immunoSEQ multiplex PCR; TCRdb stores in-frame clones only, minus some. Altogether under 95,000 clones are present, 85% to 95% being singletons, with the ten largest covering 0.2% to 0.3%. Sequencing used T cells isolated from PBMCs. This TCR was recovered from a human donor in good health. The J gene is TRBJ1-2, the V gene TRBV19, with 7 bases fitting TRBD1. The CDR3 protein is CASSHQTGTFLYGYTF. In DNA, the CDR3 is TGTGCCAGTAGTCATCAGACAGGGACGTTCCTCTATGGCTACACCTTC.